A single sample gave rise to the 28 T cell receptor beta chains below, sequenced in a study of tumor-infiltrating lymphocytes in primary liver carcinoma. Reverse transcription of about 0.5 ug total RNA with a constant-region primer produced TCR beta cDNA. Libraries covering TCR beta were generated through three nested multiplex PCR rounds (using a slightly modified ARM-PCR). TRBV1-TRBV30 forward primers paired with a C-beta reverse primer were used in the first two PCR rounds, which ran around 10 cycles each. TCRdb re-analysed the multiplex PCR reads in MiXCR, keeping a single row per CDR3 protein. Among 300,000 to 350,000 distinct CDR3 sequences, approximately 64% were seen once, and the ten largest hold 5.5% to 7%. Blood RNA originated from unsorted whole blood, with germline DNA additionally extracted. The sequenced material came from peripheral blood. The receptors stem from a man between 40 and 49 years old with primary liver carcinoma and hepatitis B virus infection.

This clonotype appeared many times. The chain is built from TRBV29-1 and TRBJ1-5, with 7 bases lining up with TRBD1. Germline V gene sequence: CDR1 SQVTM, CDR2 ANQGSEA. The V gene end was trimmed by 6 bases and the J gene end by 3 bases; junction bases not matched to a gene: 5. The CDR3 extends over 13 amino acids. This CDR3 reads CSVTQGVNQPQHF. CDR3 bases: TGCAGCGTCACCCAGGGGGTCAATCAGCCCCAGCATTTT. Full variable domain (remainder filled in from reference TRBV29-1 and TRBJ1-5): SAVISQKPSRDICQRGTSLTIQCQVDSQVTMMFWYRQQPGQSLTLIATANQGSEATYESGFVIDKFPISRPNLTFSTLTVSNMSPEDSSIYLCSVTQGVNQPQHFGDGTRLSIL.

CDR3 sequence (DNA): TGTGCCAGCAGTTTTGGCCAGTGGGAGACCCAGTACTTC. Protein: CASSFGQWETQYF. The gene calls are TRBV12-3 or TRBV12-4 and TRBJ2-5; D is undetermined. Between the trimmed V and J ends, which lost 3 bases and 5 bases, there was a span of 10 bases. The CDR3 runs to 13 residues.

A remark on this clonotype: One junction end does not reproduce the germline sequence, and a read error may be involved. The rearrangement joins TRBV5-5 to TRBJ2-6, with D possibly matching TRBD1 (5 bases). The germline V gene encodes CDR1 SGHKS and CDR2 YYEKEE (reference sequence). CDR3 length equals 15 residues. The CDR3 DNA reads as TGTGCCAGCAGTTCAACGAGCTTTGGGGCTAACGTCCTGACTTTC. Its protein is CASSSTSFGANVLTF.

This clonotype was seen only once. The final CDR3 position lacks the conserved phenylalanine or tryptophan, pointing to a likely read error. DNA of the CDR3: TGCAGCGCCCAGGACCGACCCTACAAGCAGTACTCC. Its protein product is CSAQDRPYKQYS. This chain connects TRBV29-1 to TRBJ2-7, with D unresolved. This CDR3 comprises 12 residues. Germline V CDR1 and CDR2: SQVTM, ANQGSEA.

This sequence joins TRBV5-1 and TRBJ2-7; D is tentatively TRBD1 or TRBD2 (6 bases each). Germline assignment: CDR1 SGHRS and CDR2 YFSETQ. The CDR3 is made up of 16 amino acids. Trimming took off 4 bases at V and 0 bases at J, with 17 bases between the two ends. In nucleotides, the CDR3 is TGCGCCAGCAGCGGAGAGGGGAGGACAGACTCCTACGAGCAGTACTTC. Protein product: CASSGEGRTDSYEQYF.

Turning to this clonotype: A much larger clone sits a single nucleotide away, making a read error possible. The chain recombines TRBV10-3 with TRBJ2-7; 9 bases are a match to TRBD1. CDR1 is ENHRY and CDR2 is SYGVKD in the germline V gene. The V gene end was trimmed by 4 bases and the J gene end by 8 bases; junction bases not matched to a gene: 9. The CDR3 loop spans 14 amino acids. Here the CDR3 reads CAISGNGQGMKQYF. As DNA, the CDR3 is TGTGCCATCAGTGGTAATGGACAGGGGATGAAGCAGTACTTC.

This clonotype was seen repeatedly, ten times or more. The chain employs TRBV14 and TRBJ2-7; D not resolved. Germline values: CDR1 SGHDN, CDR2 FVKESK. The CDR3 runs to 11 residues. The ends were cut back, 5 bases at V and 7 bases at J, with 9 bases in the middle. Here the CDR3 reads CASSSYGEQYF. CDR3 nucleotides: TGTGCCAGCAGCTCTTATGGGGAGCAGTACTTC. Complete variable domain (other parts from reference TRBV14 and TRBJ2-7): EAGVTQFPSHSVIEKGQTVTLRCDPISGHDNLYWYRRVMGKEIKFLLHFVKESKQDESGMPNNRFLAERTGGTYSTLKVQPAELEDSGVYFCASSSYGEQYFGPGTRLTVT.

This clonotype was observed many times. As DNA, the CDR3 is TGCAGCGTAAGCGAGACAGGGTTTGGCGGAAACACCATATATTTT. As protein: CSVSETGFGGNTIYF. The chain couples TRBV29-1 to TRBJ1-3, with 7 bases fitting TRBD1. From germline, CDR1 is SQVTM and CDR2 ANQGSEA. J was trimmed by 4 bases and V by 6 bases; bases with no gene match: 12. CDR3 length: 15 amino acids.

In this sample, this clonotype turned up many times. CDR3 sequence reads: CASSLGTWNTEAFF. CDR3 in DNA: TGTGCCAGCAGCTTGGGGACGTGGAACACTGAAGCTTTCTTT. The chain is built from TRBV5-6 and TRBJ1-1; no clear D. This CDR3 comprises 14 residues. V was clipped by 0 bases and J by 1 base, with 7 bases between them. Looked up from germline, CDR1 is SGHDT and CDR2 is YYEEEE. The whole variable domain, remainder taken from reference TRBV5-6 and TRBJ1-1, is DAGVTQSPTHLIKTRGQQVTLRCSPKSGHDTVSWYQQALGQGPQFIFQYYEEEERQRGNFPDRFSGHQFPNYSSELNVNALLLGDSALYLCASSLGTWNTEAFFGQGTRLTVV.

Ten or more counts support this clonotype. V gene TRBV6-2 or TRBV6-3 combines with J gene TRBJ2-5; D call uncertain. This CDR3 spans 12 amino acids. The germline V gene encodes CDR1 MNHEY and CDR2 SVGEGT. Trimming removed 6 bases at V and 5 bases at J, with 10 bases between. CDR3 DNA: TGTGCCAGCAGCCCTCAAGGGGAGACCCAGTACTTC. Amino acid sequence: CASSPQGETQYF.

Points on this clonotype: A junction end diverges from the germline sequence, so it may reflect a read error. The rearrangement uses TRBV25-1 and TRBJ2-7; the D is unclear. The germline V gene encodes CDR1 MGHDK and CDR2 SYGVNS. The CDR3 covers 11 residues. CDR3 region: CACSEGYVQYF. The CDR3 DNA follows: TGTGCCTGCAGTGAAGGCTACGTGCAGTACTTC.

The sample holds a few counts of this clonotype. This chain connects TRBV28 to TRBJ2-2; D may be TRBD2 (7 bases). This CDR3 comprises 15 residues. CDR1 and CDR2 from the germline V gene are MDHEN and SYDVKM. The V end lost 8 bases, the J end lost 6 bases, and 19 bases lay between the germline ends. The CDR3 loop is CASLPAGGRPGELFF. In DNA, the CDR3 is TGTGCCAGCCTGCCCGCCGGGGGGCGCCCCGGGGAGCTGTTTTTT.

V is TRBV11-2 and J is TRBJ2-1; TRBD2 matches at 7 bases. This CDR3 region has 15 residues. J gave up 7 bases and V 7 bases, and 13 bases lay outside the gene matches. From germline, CDR1 is SGHAT and CDR2 FQNNGV. The CDR3 protein is CASTWGTGGWNEQFF. CDR3 in DNA: TGTGCCAGCACCTGGGGGACGGGAGGTTGGAATGAGCAGTTCTTC. The whole variable domain, filled in from reference TRBV11-2 and TRBJ2-1, reads EAGVAQSPRYKIIEKRQSVAFWCNPISGHATLYWYQQILGQGPKLLIQFQNNGVVDDSQLPKDRFSAERLKGVDSTLKIQPAKLEDSAVYLCASTWGTGGWNEQFFGPGTRLTVL.

The chain is built from TRBV11-2 and TRBJ2-2; D possibly uses TRBD1 or TRBD2 (6 bases each). Germline CDR1 SGHAT, CDR2 FQNNGV. The V end was cut by 7 bases, the J end by 10 bases, with 16 bases between. This CDR3 comprises 13 residues. DNA for the CDR3: TGTGCCAGCACGAGGGGGGCCGCCGTGGAGCTGTTTTTT. It is translated as CASTRGAAVELFF.

Points on this clonotype: A single base separates this from a much larger clone, so it may be a read error. This sequence joins TRBV29-1 and TRBJ1-1; D might be TRBD1 (5 bases). Germline CDR1 and CDR2: SQVTM and ANQGSEA. The CDR3 contains 13 residues. The CDR3 coding sequence is TGCAGGGTCTTGGGACGACTGAACACTGAAGCTTTCTTT. Encoded protein: CRVLGRLNTEAFF.

This clonotype was seen more than once but under ten times. The V call is TRBV19, the J call TRBJ1-1; D uncertain. The CDR3 is 14 amino acids. The germline V and J ends were trimmed by 3 bases and 0 bases, with 8 bases remaining between them. Germline V CDR1 and CDR2: LNHDA, SQIVND (reference sequence). This CDR3 reads CASSIGAVNTEAFF. The CDR3 nucleotides are TGTGCCAGTAGTATCGGTGCAGTGAACACTGAAGCTTTCTTT.

Comment on this clonotype: This clone may be a read error of a much larger clone one base away. The V and J genes are TRBV10-3 and TRBJ2-2; D is perhaps TRBD2 (6 bases). Deletions cut 8 bases from V and 2 bases from J, with 15 bases between. Germline-derived CDR1 and CDR2 are ENHRY and SYGVKD. CDR3 length equals 15 residues. CDR3 loop: CAIPGAGRNTGELFF. CDR3 nucleotide sequence: TGTGCCATCCCGGGAGCAGGGCGAAACACCGGGGAGCTGTTTTTT.

Ten or more counts support this clonotype. The CDR3 reads CSAQTGLSQPQHF. CDR3 coding DNA: TGCAGCGCCCAGACAGGGCTCTCTCAGCCCCAGCATTTT. This chain connects TRBV29-1 to TRBJ1-5; 7 bases are a match to TRBD1. This CDR3 is built from 13 residues. V trimming: 7 bases; J trimming: 6 bases; junction bases outside the gene matches: 9. From germline, CDR1 is SQVTM and CDR2 ANQGSEA.

The chain employs TRBV7-9 and TRBJ2-7, with 7 bases matching TRBD1. J gave up 4 bases and V 8 bases, and 17 bases lay outside the gene matches. This CDR3 has 16 residues. Germline loops: CDR1 SEHNR, CDR2 FQNEAQ (reference sequence). CDR3 nucleotides: TGTGCCAGCCCTTTACGGAACAGGGGAAAGTTGTACGAGCAGTACTTC. The encoded protein is CASPLRNRGKLYEQYF.

This chain connects TRBV12-3 or TRBV12-4 to TRBJ2-7; weak D call: TRBD2 (5 bases). The CDR3 sequence is 15 residues long. Trimming removed 1 base at V and 1 base at J, with 11 bases between. CDR3 DNA sequence: TGTGCCAGCAGTTTAGATCGGGGAGTATCCTACGAGCAGTACTTC. Encoded protein: CASSLDRGVSYEQYF.

The chain couples TRBV4-1 to TRBJ2-7, with 12 positions matching TRBD2. From germline, CDR1 is MGHRA and CDR2 YSYEKL. V trimming: 5 bases; J trimming: 4 bases; junction bases outside the gene matches: 6. This CDR3 contains 15 residues. The CDR3 nucleotides read TGCGCCAGCAGCTACCTAGCGGGAGGGCAATACGAGCAGTACTTC. It specifies CASSYLAGGQYEQYF.

This clonotype was seen many times. The chain uses TRBV6-6 and TRBJ2-3; the D gene could be TRBD1 or TRBD2 (5 bases each). V lost 2 bases and J lost 6, with 12 bases in between. Germline V gene lookup returns CDR1 MNHNY and CDR2 SVGAGI (reference sequence). The CDR3 loop spans 14 amino acids. The chain's CDR3 is CASSYLRGLDTQYF. The CDR3 nucleotides read TGTGCCAGCAGTTACCTGAGGGGTTTGGATACGCAGTATTTT.

This clonotype was picked up many times. The rearrangement joins TRBV6-6 to TRBJ1-5, with a tentative D call TRBD1 (5 bases). Trimming left V 6 bases short and J 7 bases short, with 25 bases between. Germline CDR1 and CDR2: MNHNY and SVGAGI (reference sequence). This CDR3 has 17 amino acids. Here the CDR3 DNA reads TGTGCCAGCAGCTATCTCGAACCGGGCCACAGGAACCAGCCCCAGCATTTT. Its translation: CASSYLEPGHRNQPQHF.

A word on this clonotype: The conserved phenylalanine or tryptophan is not found at the CDR3 terminus, so this likely reflects a read error. The gene calls are TRBV11-2 and TRBJ1-1; D is unclear. The CDR3 is made up of 11 amino acids. V was shortened by 9 bases and J by 4 bases, with 9 bases between the two germline ends. Germline CDR1 reads SGHAT; CDR2 reads FQNNGV. The CDR3 DNA reads TGTGCCAGTAGTTTAACCACTGAAGCTTTCATT. Translation: CASSLTTEAFI.

This clonotype was picked up a small number of times. This may come from a read error, since a much larger clone is one base off. V usage is TRBV6-5 and J usage is TRBJ2-1; perhaps TRBD1 as D (5 bases). The CDR3 extends over 16 amino acids. The V end was cut by 4 bases, the J end by 5 bases, with 18 bases between. The germline gives CDR1 MNHEY, CDR2 SVGAGI. Here the CDR3 DNA reads TGTGCCAGCAGTTCCCCACGCCTGCACAGGAACAATGAGCAGTTCTTC. It specifies CASSSPRLHRNNEQFF.

On this clonotype: This may be a read error, as it is one base from a much larger clone. This chain uses TRBV6-1 with TRBJ1-1; the D is unclear. The V gene lost 10 bases and the J gene lost 4 bases, with 13 bases spanning the gap. CDR1 is MNHNS, CDR2 SASEGT, per germline. The CDR3 extends over 12 amino acids. The CDR3 bases are TGTGCCACGTCGAGGGCAGGCACTGAAGCTTTCTTT. Residues: CATSRAGTEAFF.

V is TRBV4-1 and J is TRBJ2-7; 8 bases match TRBD2. The V and J ends lost 7 bases and 2 bases, in that order; junction bases with no gene match: 19. Germline-derived CDR1 and CDR2 are MGHRA and YSYEKL. The CDR3 length is 18 residues. The CDR3 DNA is TGCGCCAGCAACGGAGGCACTCGTTCCGGGACTAGACCCTACGAGCAGTACTTC. Translated, it gives CASNGGTRSGTRPYEQYF.

With respect to this clonotype: At one boundary the junction diverges from the germline segment, which might be a read error. V usage is TRBV12-3 or TRBV12-4 and J usage is TRBJ1-5; no definite D call. The CDR3 has 14 amino acids. The CDR3 DNA sequence: TGTGCCAGCAGTTTAAGCATGGGCAATCAGCCCGAGCATTTT. Protein product: CASSLSMGNQPEHF.